This paragraph covers one T cell receptor beta chain sequence. As processed by the authors: Researchers report that nucleated cell counts were estimated from reference gene primer amplification. Sequenced by immunoSEQ multiplex PCR; TCRdb stores in-frame clones only, minus some. V, J and clone size derive from that table, while D and trimming were established from the DNA sequence. Of approximately 210,000 clones listed, around 80% were seen once; the top ten hold about 12%. These data are taken from a study of blood T cell repertoires in COVID-19. Study-wide context: Nucleic acid was either cDNA or gDNA, and it came from T cells, B-cell-depleted T cells, or PBMCs.

CDR1 KGHDR and CDR2 SFDVKD come from the germline V gene. This CDR3 has 16 residues. The junction had 12 bases not matched to a gene; V was cut back by 3 bases and J by 6 bases. This sequence originates from a middle-aged woman with acute or convalescent COVID-19. V gene TRBV24-1 combines with J gene TRBJ1-2, with 7 bases fitting TRBD1. The source material was peripheral blood. The CDR3 region has the DNA TGTGCCACCAGTGATGACAGGGTATCTTTCCCCCATGGCTACACCTTC. Amino acid sequence: CATSDDRVSFPHGYTF.